A selection of T cell receptor beta chains follows, all from one sample in a study of blood T cell repertoires in COVID-19. TCRdb's copy holds only in-frame clones and misses some; the assay was immunoSEQ multiplex PCR. Of about 350,000 clones in the sample, 88% were seen once. The sequencing sample was made of PBMCs or T cells enriched from blood (not recorded which). The receptors were sampled from a woman in her twenties or thirties who had been exposed to COVID-19. CDR3s include the opening cysteine and the closing phenylalanine or tryptophan. Each record gives: CDR3 length, J gene, V gene, CDR3 protein.

CDR3 length: 14
J gene: TRBJ1-2
V gene: TRBV7-3
CDR3 protein: CASSPQGSNYGYTF

CDR3 length: 14
J gene: TRBJ2-7
V gene: TRBV5-4
CDR3 protein: CASSLGGISYEQYF

CDR3 length: 16
J gene: TRBJ2-1
V gene: TRBV11-3
CDR3 protein: CASSQIAGVPYNEQFF

CDR3 length: 15
J gene: TRBJ2-3
V gene: TRBV7-3
CDR3 protein: CASSLGTGSTDTQYF

CDR3 length: 17
J gene: TRBJ1-2
V gene: TRBV4-1
CDR3 protein: CASSQESTRGLVYGYTF

CDR3 length: 15
J gene: TRBJ2-2
V gene: TRBV19
CDR3 protein: CASSTGLAYTGELFF

CDR3 length: 14
J gene: TRBJ1-4
V gene: TRBV2
CDR3 protein: CASNRLATNEKLFF

CDR3 length: 14
J gene: TRBJ1-2
V gene: TRBV19
CDR3 protein: CASTSGQGYGGYTF

CDR3 length: 18
J gene: TRBJ2-3
V gene: TRBV4-2
CDR3 protein: CASSPEGGLAPSTDTQYF

CDR3 length: 16
J gene: TRBJ2-3
V gene: TRBV18
CDR3 protein: CASSPLGEVSTDTQYF

CDR3 length: 15
J gene: TRBJ2-2
V gene: TRBV2
CDR3 protein: CASSTRTGNTGELFF

CDR3 length: 14
J gene: TRBJ2-5
V gene: TRBV10-3
CDR3 protein: CAISEFGQGETQYF

CDR3 length: 14
J gene: TRBJ2-7
V gene: TRBV9
CDR3 protein: CASSARDSPYEQYF

CDR3 length: 14
J gene: TRBJ1-2
V gene: TRBV28
CDR3 protein: CASTTGQGSRGYTF

CDR3 length: 11
J gene: TRBJ1-1
V gene: TRBV5-1
CDR3 protein: CASSTNTEAFF

CDR3 length: 15
J gene: TRBJ2-7
V gene: TRBV3-1/TRBV3-2
CDR3 protein: CASSQEPLAGLEQYF

CDR3 length: 14
J gene: TRBJ2-2
V gene: TRBV29-1
CDR3 protein: CSVRLAVNTGELFF

CDR3 length: 14
J gene: TRBJ2-5
V gene: TRBV3-1/TRBV3-2
CDR3 protein: CASSQVAEQETQYF

CDR3 length: 14
J gene: TRBJ1-2
V gene: TRBV6-5
CDR3 protein: CASRSGQGASGYTF

CDR3 length: 15
J gene: TRBJ2-1
V gene: TRBV18
CDR3 protein: CASSLTLSSYNEQFF

CDR3 length: 12
J gene: TRBJ2-7
V gene: TRBV5-1
CDR3 protein: CASSGVQDEQYF

CDR3 length: 17
J gene: TRBJ1-5
V gene: TRBV28
CDR3 protein: CASIKGGAGYGNQPQHF

CDR3 length: 15
J gene: TRBJ2-5
V gene: TRBV19
CDR3 protein: CASTPTHVLTRAQYF

CDR3 length: 15
J gene: TRBJ1-5
V gene: TRBV19
CDR3 protein: CASSPLSGSGQPQHF

CDR3 length: 16
J gene: TRBJ2-1
V gene: TRBV6-5
CDR3 protein: CASSSRGQGEHNEQFF

CDR3 length: 15
J gene: TRBJ2-7
V gene: TRBV27
CDR3 protein: CASSFRGASSYEQYF

CDR3 length: 16
J gene: TRBJ1-4
V gene: TRBV7-9
CDR3 protein: CASSLALLTTNEKLFF

CDR3 length: 14
J gene: TRBJ2-3
V gene: TRBV27
CDR3 protein: CASSLGLAADTQYF

CDR3 length: 15
J gene: TRBJ1-2
V gene: TRBV11-2
CDR3 protein: CASNEQGPLSYGYTF

CDR3 length: 17
J gene: TRBJ1-5
V gene: TRBV6-1
CDR3 protein: CASSEAGGTVLNQPQHF

CDR3 length: 15
J gene: TRBJ2-7
V gene: TRBV6-5
CDR3 protein: CASSLWTSGTYEQYF

CDR3 length: 19
J gene: TRBJ1-3
V gene: TRBV5-1
CDR3 protein: CASSAGTGLSFKAGNTIYF

CDR3 length: 14
J gene: TRBJ1-1
V gene: TRBV18
CDR3 protein: CASSPSQGITEAFF

CDR3 length: 19
J gene: TRBJ1-5
V gene: TRBV3-1/TRBV3-2
CDR3 protein: CASSQAISGFGTGIWPQHF

CDR3 length: 13
J gene: TRBJ2-7
V gene: TRBV9
CDR3 protein: CASSVGTGGEQYF

CDR3 length: 12
J gene: TRBJ2-5
V gene: TRBV24-1
CDR3 protein: CATSDRGETQYF

CDR3 length: 15
J gene: TRBJ1-4
V gene: TRBV5-3
CDR3 protein: CARSLAGERDEKLFF

CDR3 length: 14
J gene: TRBJ2-3
V gene: TRBV29-1
CDR3 protein: CSGSGRALTDTQYF

CDR3 length: 17
J gene: TRBJ1-5
V gene: TRBV28
CDR3 protein: CASSTPRELDSNQPQHF

CDR3 length: 14
J gene: TRBJ1-5
V gene: TRBV7-9
CDR3 protein: CASSLGTGNQPQHF

CDR3 length: 14
J gene: TRBJ2-1
V gene: TRBV19
CDR3 protein: CASSIPTSYNEQFF